The 22 T cell receptor beta chains reported below all come from one sample, sequenced in a study of T cells in Graves' hyperthyroidism and ophthalmopathy. Amplified TCR beta CDR3 regions derived from RNA transcripts. In the first-round RT-PCR of the TCR CDR3, the HTBI primer set was used. TCRdb fed the multiplex PCR reads into MiXCR, producing one record per CDR3 protein. This sample has under 800,000 distinct CDR3 sequences, with 13% to 15% found just once. The sequencing input was blood. These receptors were taken from a woman between 18 and 30 years old with Graves' hyperthyroidism.

Many counts were recorded for this clonotype. J is TRBJ1-4 and V is TRBV30; weak D call: TRBD1 (6 bases). The germline V gene encodes CDR1 GTSNPN and CDR2 SVGIG (reference sequence). Trimming left V 4 bases short and J 3 bases short, with 15 bases between. The length of the CDR3 is 15 residues. This CDR3 is CAWTHMDSPNEKLFF. The CDR3 DNA sequence: TGTGCCTGGACTCACATGGACAGCCCTAATGAAAAACTGTTTTTT.

V and J are TRBV6-1 and TRBJ2-1; 10 bases match TRBD1. Trimming removed 5 bases from V and 6 bases from J; junction bases left unmatched: 16. CDR3 size: 18 residues. Germline V gene data show CDR1 as MNHNS and CDR2 as SASEGT. The CDR3 spells CASSPDRGLLASSNEQFF. The CDR3 bases are TGTGCCAGCAGTCCCGACAGGGGGCTCCTTGCGAGCAGCAATGAGCAGTTCTTC.

The chain employs TRBV20-1 and TRBJ1-2; 10 bases line up with TRBD1. The V gene's germline CDR1 is DFQATT and CDR2 SNEGSKA (reference sequence). The CDR3 is 15 residues long. V gave up 6 bases and J gave up 8 bases; unmatched junction bases: 15. DNA for the CDR3: TGCAGTGCGAGACCTTCGACAGGGGGCGCGTCCGGCTACACCTTC. This encodes CSARPSTGGASGYTF.

This clonotype has only a few counts. The J gene is TRBJ2-7, the V gene TRBV7-9, with D tentatively TRBD1 or TRBD2 (6 bases each). The CDR3 is made up of 16 amino acids. Deletions cut 8 bases from V and 3 bases from J, with 23 bases between. Germline assignment: CDR1 SEHNR and CDR2 FQNEAQ (reference sequence). CDR3 bases: TGTGCCAGCGGCCAGCCGACAGGAGGGAACCTCTACGAGCAGTACTTC. Protein sequence: CASGQPTGGNLYEQYF. Together with reference TRBV7-9 and TRBJ2-7, the CDR3 gives the full variable domain: DTGVSQNPRHKITKRGQNVTFRCDPISEHNRLYWYRQTLGQGPEFLTYFQNEAQLEKSRLLSDRFSAERPKGSFSTLEIQRTEQGDSAMYLCASGQPTGGNLYEQYFGPGTRLTVT.

This clonotype showed up many times. This chain connects TRBV28 to TRBJ2-7; TRBD2 aligns across 7 bases. Trimming removed 5 bases from V and 1 base from J; junction bases left unmatched: 17. This CDR3 spans 18 amino acids. Germline values: CDR1 MDHEN, CDR2 SYDVKM. CDR3 DNA: TGTGCCAGCAGTATATACCGCAACCGACTAGCCCCTTCCTACGAGCAGTACTTC. It specifies CASSIYRNRLAPSYEQYF.

The table lists this clonotype with many counts. V gene TRBV4-1 combines with J gene TRBJ2-1; D might be TRBD1 (7 bases). Germline V gene sequence: CDR1 MGHRA, CDR2 YSYEKL. The V end was cut by 4 bases, the J end by 12 bases, with 25 bases between. The CDR3 length is 16 residues. CDR3 in DNA: TGCGCCAGCAGCCTCCGAACGCGGGACAGCTTAACGGGGCAGTTCTTC. Amino acid sequence: CASSLRTRDSLTGQFF.

For this clonotype: A much larger clonotype is one base distant, so this may be a read error. The CDR3 nucleotides read TGTGCCAGTAGTATATCCCAGACAGTGAACACTGAAGCTCTCTTT. Its translation: CASSISQTVNTEALF. The chain couples TRBV19 to TRBJ1-1; D perhaps matches TRBD1 (5 bases). The CDR3 is 15 residues long. Germline V gene sequence: CDR1 LNHDA, CDR2 SQIVND (reference sequence).

The chain's CDR3 is CASSGPDRGLSYTF. DNA for the CDR3: TGTGCCAGCAGCGGCCCGGACAGGGGGCTCAGCTACACCTTC. This chain links TRBV7-9 with TRBJ1-2, with 11 bases that match TRBD1. The CDR3 loop spans 14 amino acids. Germline V gene data show CDR1 as SEHNR and CDR2 as FQNEAQ (reference sequence). J gave up 9 bases and V 5 bases, and 8 bases lay outside the gene matches.

In the case of this clonotype: This may be a read error, as it is one base from a much larger clone. The chain joins TRBV11-3 to TRBJ1-2; TRBD1 agrees at 8 bases. The germline CDR1 and CDR2 sequences are SGHNT and YENEEA. The CDR3 has 15 amino acids. With 3 bases clipped from V and 5 bases from J, the junction kept 8 bases outside the gene matches. Here the CDR3 reads CASSFSTGGSYGYTF. CDR3 nucleotide sequence: TGTGCCAGCAGCTTTAGTACAGGGGGTTCTTATGGCTACACCTTC. Together with reference TRBV11-3 and TRBJ1-2, the CDR3 gives the full variable domain: EAGVVQSPRYKIIEKKQPVAFWCNPISGHNTLYWYLQNLGQGPELLIRYENEEAVDDSQLPKDRFSAERLKGVDSTLKIQPAELGDSAVYLCASSFSTGGSYGYTFGSGTRLTVV.

This clonotype has a count of ten or more. V is TRBV20-1 and J is TRBJ2-7; D is unresolved. Germline CDR1 DFQATT, CDR2 SNEGSKA (reference sequence). V was cut by 0 bases and J by 1 base, with 19 bases left in between. The CDR3 is made up of 17 amino acids. CDR3 sequence reads: CSARDPGLGRRSYEQYF. In nucleotides, the CDR3 is TGCAGTGCTAGAGATCCGGGTTTGGGTCGTAGGTCCTACGAGCAGTACTTC.

This clonotype was observed many times. The chain is built from TRBV9 and TRBJ1-1, with 8 nucleotides matching TRBD1. CDR1 SGDLS and CDR2 YYNGEE come from the germline V gene. V dropped 4 bases and J dropped 1; count of bases not matched to a gene: 6. There are 15 residues in the CDR3. The CDR3 protein is CASSQIQGGNTEAFF. In DNA form, the CDR3 reads TGTGCCAGCAGCCAAATACAGGGGGGGAACACTGAAGCTTTCTTT.

The chain joins TRBV10-2 to TRBJ2-7, with 10 bases matching TRBD2. Germline-derived CDR1 and CDR2 are WSHSY and SAAADI. After removal of 6 bases from V and 5 bases from J, the junction contained 7 bases not matched to a gene. The CDR3 runs 14 residues. CDR3 loop: CASRATGTSDEQYF. In DNA, the CDR3 is TGCGCCAGCAGGGCAACCGGGACTAGCGACGAGCAGTACTTC.

In its sample, this clonotype was seen many times. CDR3 bases: TGTGCCAGCAGTTTCCTCGACTCCCTCACAGATACGCAGTATTTT. This gives the protein CASSFLDSLTDTQYF. The J gene is TRBJ2-3, the V gene TRBV27; D is uncertain. Germline V gene lookup returns CDR1 MNHEY and CDR2 SMNVEV (reference sequence). The ends were cut back, 3 bases at V and 2 bases at J, with 12 bases in the middle. The CDR3 loop spans 15 amino acids.

In this sample, this clonotype turned up a few times. The rearrangement links TRBV18 to TRBJ1-4; a weak D match, TRBD1 (5 bases). Germline V gene sequence: CDR1 KGHSH, CDR2 LQKENI. Trimming removed 0 bases from V and 4 bases from J, with 9 bases in between. The CDR3 is made up of 15 amino acids. The CDR3 DNA reads TGTGCCAGCTCACCACCGGAGGGGAATAATGAAAAACTGTTTTTT. Amino acids: CASSPPEGNNEKLFF. Based on the CDR3 plus reference TRBV18 and TRBJ1-4, the full variable domain is NAGVMQNPRHLVRRRGQEARLRCSPMKGHSHVYWYRQLPEEGLKFMVYLQKENIIDESGMPKERFSAEFPKEGPSILRIQQVVRGDSAAYFCASSPPEGNNEKLFFGSGTQLSVL.

The chain links TRBV30 to TRBJ2-1; 7 nucleotides match TRBD2. Germline V CDR1 and CDR2: GTSNPN, SVGIG (reference sequence). V trimming: 0 bases; J trimming: 8 bases; junction bases outside the gene matches: 10. The CDR3 is 15 residues long. The CDR3: CAWSVGGRVVDEQFF. DNA for the CDR3: TGTGCCTGGAGTGTAGGCGGGAGAGTCGTCGATGAGCAGTTCTTC.

The chain has TRBV30 and TRBJ2-1, with a possible D match to TRBD2 (5 bases). Germline V gene sequence: CDR1 GTSNPN, CDR2 SVGIG (reference sequence). The CDR3 length is 13 residues. Between the trimmed V and J ends, which lost 5 bases and 3 bases, there was a span of 11 bases. In DNA form, the CDR3 reads TGTGCCTGGGGCGAGGGCCACTACAATGAGCAGTTCTTC. Protein: CAWGEGHYNEQFF. Full variable domain (remainder filled in from reference TRBV30 and TRBJ2-1): SQTIHQWPATLVQPVGSPLSLECTVEGTSNPNLYWYRQAAGRGLQLLFYSVGIGQISSEVPQNLSASRPQDRQFILSSKKLLLSDSGFYLCAWGEGHYNEQFFGPGTRLTVL.

Remarks on this clonotype: The conserved phenylalanine or tryptophan is not found at the CDR3 terminus, so this likely reflects a read error. The gene calls are TRBV2 and TRBJ2-1; no reliable D call. CDR3 length: 16 amino acids. From germline, CDR1 is SNHLY and CDR2 FYNNEI. Trimming pared 5 bases from V and 0 bases from J, leaving 14 bases between. CDR3 nucleotides: TGTGCCAGCAGTAGACGGGTTCTTACCTCCTACAATGAGCAGTTCCTC. Residues: CASSRRVLTSYNEQFL.

This sequence joins TRBV4-2 and TRBJ1-5, with TRBD1 identical over 8 bases. V was clipped by 4 bases and J by 6 bases; unmatched bases: 11. The germline gives CDR1 LGHNA, CDR2 YNFKEQ. The CDR3 sequence is 16 residues long. CDR3 DNA: TGTGCCAGCAGCCGATTCACAGGGGGTCGGGGTCAGCCCCAGCATTTT. Translated, it gives CASSRFTGGRGQPQHF.

The chain recombines TRBV11-2 with TRBJ2-5; 9 nucleotides line up with TRBD2. The CDR3 covers 14 residues. CDR1 and CDR2 from the germline V gene are SGHAT and FQNNGV. Unmatched junction bases numbered 2, after V lost 3 bases and J lost 3 bases. CDR3 DNA: TGTGCCAGCAGCTTGCTAGCGGGAAAAGAGACCCAGTACTTC. The encoded protein is CASSLLAGKETQYF. Variable domain in full (rest from reference TRBV11-2 and TRBJ2-5): EAGVAQSPRYKIIEKRQSVAFWCNPISGHATLYWYQQILGQGPKLLIQFQNNGVVDDSQLPKDRFSAERLKGVDSTLKIQPAKLEDSAVYLCASSLLAGKETQYFGPGTRLLVL.

This clonotype was counted many times. The rearrangement joins TRBV7-2 to TRBJ2-3; unclear D gene. The germline V and J ends were trimmed by 1 base and 0 bases, with 5 bases remaining between them. The CDR3 covers 14 residues. From germline, CDR1 is SGHTA and CDR2 FQGNSA. The CDR3 DNA follows: TGTGCCAGCAGCTTAGGGGCTAGCACAGATACGCAGTATTTT. Its translation is CASSLGASTDTQYF.

This clonotype has at least ten counts. The V and J genes are TRBV12-3 or TRBV12-4 and TRBJ2-7; D is undetermined. The CDR3 consists of 11 residues. V lost 9 bases to trimming and J lost 1 base, with 7 bases between them. The DNA for the CDR3 is TGTGCCAGTAAACGATCCTACGAGCAGTACTTC. Encoded protein: CASKRSYEQYF.

The table lists this clonotype with many counts. This chain links TRBV7-2 with TRBJ1-1; the D is unclear. Germline lookup yields CDR1 SGHTA and CDR2 FQGNSA. This CDR3 is 10 amino acids long. The V end lost 1 base, the J end lost 9 bases, and 3 bases lay between the germline ends. CDR3 nucleotide sequence: TGTGCCAGCAGCTTAGTAAAAGCTTTCTTT. Its translation is CASSLVKAFF.